One and the same sample provided the 19 T cell receptor beta chains below, sequenced in a study of blood T cell repertoires in COVID-19. Clones were read by immunoSEQ multiplex PCR, and TCRdb kept only the in-frame ones, dropping some. The sample contains 150,000 to 250,000 clones, roughly 92% of which appear only once. Material: peripheral blood. These receptors were obtained from a man aged 25-40 years with COVID-19, enrolled during active disease.

V and J are TRBV4-1 and TRBJ2-3; D is unclear. The length of the CDR3 is 13 residues. Germline CDR1 reads MGHRA; CDR2 reads YSYEKL. V was cut by 0 bases and J by 5 bases, with 6 bases left in between. This CDR3 reads CASSQEGIDTQYF. The CDR3 DNA reads TGCGCCAGCAGCCAAGAGGGCATAGATACGCAGTATTTT.

This chain uses TRBV5-1 with TRBJ2-1; 7 bases map to TRBD2. The V segment lost 4 bases and the J segment 3 bases; nucleotides outside the gene matches: 10. CDR3 length: 16 amino acids. Looked up from germline, CDR1 is SGHRS and CDR2 is YFSETQ. In DNA form, the CDR3 reads TGCGCCAGCAGCCGCTCTATCGGGGGGATCTACAATGAGCAGTTCTTC. Amino acids: CASSRSIGGIYNEQFF.

This clone was seen just once. This chain uses TRBV19 with TRBJ1-2, with D possibly matching TRBD1 (6 bases). Germline values: CDR1 LNHDA, CDR2 SQIVND (reference sequence). Deletions cut 5 bases from V and 7 bases from J, with 14 bases between. This CDR3 region has 13 residues. The CDR3 sequence: CASSSQGVSGYTF. CDR3 nucleotide sequence: TGTGCCAGTAGTTCACAGGGAGTCTCTGGCTACACCTTC.

The CDR3 sequence is CAWSVKQGLGEKLFF. The CDR3 DNA is TGTGCCTGGAGTGTAAAACAGGGGTTAGGGGAAAAACTGTTTTTT. This chain connects TRBV30 to TRBJ1-4; 7 bases are a match to TRBD1. Germline CDR1 reads GTSNPN; CDR2 reads SVGIG (reference sequence). This CDR3 comprises 15 residues. The V segment lost 0 bases and the J segment 8 bases; nucleotides outside the gene matches: 9. The full variable domain, its missing parts supplied by reference TRBV30 and TRBJ1-4, is SQTIHQWPATLVQPVGSPLSLECTVEGTSNPNLYWYRQAAGRGLQLLFYSVGIGQISSEVPQNLSASRPQDRQFILSSKKLLLSDSGFYLCAWSVKQGLGEKLFFGSGTQLSVL.

The chain employs TRBV3-1 (or the pseudogene TRBV3-2) and TRBJ2-5, with TRBD1 matching 8 bases. Germline V gene lookup returns CDR1 LGHDT and CDR2 YNNKEL (reference sequence). The CDR3 is 15 amino acids. The ends lost 4 bases at V and 1 base at J; junction bases unmatched: 5. Here the CDR3 reads CASSPDRAPQETQYF. CDR3 coding DNA: TGTGCCAGCAGCCCGGACAGGGCCCCCCAAGAGACCCAGTACTTC.

The gene calls are TRBV19 and TRBJ2-7; 7 bases map to TRBD1. The ends lost 4 bases at V and 9 bases at J; junction bases unmatched: 9. Germline CDR1 is LNHDA and CDR2 is SQIVND (reference sequence). The CDR3 length is 13 residues. CDR3 DNA sequence: TGTGCCAGTAGTAACGACAGGGCCGAGGGGCAGTACTTC. As protein: CASSNDRAEGQYF. The complete variable domain, with remaining parts taken from reference TRBV19 and TRBJ2-7, reads DGGITQSPKYLFRKEGQNVTLSCEQNLNHDAMYWYRQDPGQGLRLIYYSQIVNDFQKGDIAEGYSVSREKKESFPLTVTSAQKNPTAFYLCASSNDRAEGQYFGPGTRLTVT.

This clone was observed a few times. One end of the junction is discordant with germline, which a read error may explain. The chain couples TRBV7-9 to TRBJ2-7; possibly TRBD1 for D (6 bases). There are 14 residues in the CDR3. Germline lookup yields CDR1 SEHNR and CDR2 FQNEAQ (reference sequence). The CDR3 is CASSLEAYGRGYFF. Here the CDR3 DNA reads TGTGCCAGCAGCTTAGAAGCGTATGGCAGGGGTTACTTCTTC.

The chain carries TRBV27 and TRBJ1-6; D remains unclear. The CDR3 has 15 residues. V was pared by 5 bases and J by 5 bases, with 13 bases between. Germline CDR1 is MNHEY and CDR2 is SMNVEV (reference sequence). In DNA form, the CDR3 reads TGTGCCAGCAGTCGCACAACCTTGGATAATTCACCCCTCCACTTT. It is translated as CASSRTTLDNSPLHF.

The chain couples TRBV19 to TRBJ2-2; no firm D call. The V and J ends lost 2 bases and 5 bases respectively, with 9 bases between them. The CDR3 extends over 14 amino acids. Germline loops: CDR1 LNHDA, CDR2 SQIVND (reference sequence). CDR3 nucleotide sequence: TGTGCCAGTAGTATAATAGAGAATACCGGGGAGCTGTTTTTT. Translation: CASSIIENTGELFF.

This chain joins TRBV19 and TRBJ2-4; D perhaps matches TRBD1 (5 bases). The CDR3 has 16 amino acids. V gave up 6 bases and J gave up 1 base, with 16 bases separating them. Germline V gene sequence: CDR1 LNHDA, CDR2 SQIVND (reference sequence). The DNA for the CDR3 is TGTGCCAGTAGGGCCCCAATATCAGGGGCCAAAAACATTCAGTACTTC. Its translation: CASRAPISGAKNIQYF.

The chain links TRBV3-1 (or the pseudogene TRBV3-2) to TRBJ2-1; the match to TRBD1 covers 9 bases. V lost 4 bases and J lost 15; bases outside the gene matches: 4. Germline values: CDR1 LGHDT, CDR2 YNNKEL (reference sequence). The CDR3 sequence is 11 residues long. DNA of the CDR3: TGTGCCAGCAGCCGGGACAGGGAACCGTTCTTC. Translation gives CASSRDREPFF.

This clone showed up just once. The rearrangement links TRBV7-2 to TRBJ2-5; the match to TRBD2 covers 12 bases. Per the germline V gene, CDR1 is SGHTA and CDR2 is FQGNSA. The V gene end was trimmed by 1 base and the J gene end by 1 base; junction bases not matched to a gene: 7. There are 18 residues in the CDR3. DNA of the CDR3: TGTGCCAGCAGCTTAGGTACTAGCGGGGGGCCGCGCCAAGAGACCCAGTACTTC. Its translation: CASSLGTSGGPRQETQYF.

The gene calls are TRBV30 and TRBJ1-2; tentative D call: TRBD1 (5 bases). This CDR3 is built from 14 residues. V lost 0 bases and J lost 7, with 15 bases in between. Germline loops: CDR1 GTSNPN, CDR2 SVGIG (reference sequence). CDR3 protein: CAWSVSSGYGGYTF. The CDR3 bases are TGTGCCTGGAGTGTAAGTTCAGGGTACGGTGGCTACACCTTC.

CDR3 nucleotide sequence: TGTGCCTGGAGATCGGCGGCTGGAAACACCATATATTTT. It translates to CAWRSAAGNTIYF. The V call is TRBV30, the J call TRBJ1-3; D not certain. V was pared by 3 bases and J by 2 bases, with 8 bases between. This CDR3 contains 13 residues. Germline-derived CDR1 and CDR2 are GTSNPN and SVGIG (reference sequence).

The chain couples TRBV6-5 to TRBJ1-2, with a weak D call TRBD1 (5 bases). Germline V gene lookup returns CDR1 MNHEY and CDR2 SVGAGI. The CDR3 loop spans 13 amino acids. The germline V and J ends were trimmed by 5 bases and 7 bases, with 14 bases remaining between them. DNA for the CDR3: TGTGCCAGCAGTCCGCGGGGGAAGGGTGGCTACACCTTC. Encoded protein: CASSPRGKGGYTF.

The rearrangement links TRBV7-7 to TRBJ2-3; 8 positions agree with TRBD2. Germline V gene lookup returns CDR1 SSHAT and CDR2 FNYEAQ (reference sequence). Unmatched junction bases numbered 5, after V lost 1 base and J lost 2 bases. The CDR3 has 16 amino acids. In DNA, the CDR3 is TGTGCCAGCAGCTTAGGCGGGGGGCAAGACACAGATACGCAGTATTTT. This codes for CASSLGGGQDTDTQYF.

This clone came up once. The chain couples TRBV19 to TRBJ1-5; TRBD1 matches 10 bases. This CDR3 spans 17 amino acids. The germline V gene encodes CDR1 LNHDA and CDR2 SQIVND (reference sequence). The J segment lost 2 bases and the V segment lost 4 bases, leaving 8 bases of the junction unmatched. The CDR3 DNA reads as TGTGCCAGTAGTAAAAAGGGGACAGGGGCGGGCAATCAGCCCCAGCATTTT. Translation gives CASSKKGTGAGNQPQHF.

V is TRBV9 and J is TRBJ1-3, with D possibly being TRBD1 (5 bases). From germline, CDR1 is SGDLS and CDR2 YYNGEE. V lost 2 bases to trimming and J lost 0 bases, with 9 bases between them. CDR3 length: 15 amino acids. The CDR3 coding sequence is TGTGCCAGCAGCGTCACAGGAATCTCTGGAAACACCATATATTTT. It encodes CASSVTGISGNTIYF.

The chain combines TRBV2 with TRBJ2-2, with 9 nucleotides matching TRBD1. In germline, CDR1 is SNHLY, CDR2 FYNNEI. With V trimmed by 11 bases and J by 6 bases, 10 bases remained unmatched. The CDR3 loop spans 14 amino acids. In nucleotides, the CDR3 is TGTGCCTCCAACAGGGACAGGGCCCCCGGGGAGCTGTTTTTT. Protein sequence: CASNRDRAPGELFF.